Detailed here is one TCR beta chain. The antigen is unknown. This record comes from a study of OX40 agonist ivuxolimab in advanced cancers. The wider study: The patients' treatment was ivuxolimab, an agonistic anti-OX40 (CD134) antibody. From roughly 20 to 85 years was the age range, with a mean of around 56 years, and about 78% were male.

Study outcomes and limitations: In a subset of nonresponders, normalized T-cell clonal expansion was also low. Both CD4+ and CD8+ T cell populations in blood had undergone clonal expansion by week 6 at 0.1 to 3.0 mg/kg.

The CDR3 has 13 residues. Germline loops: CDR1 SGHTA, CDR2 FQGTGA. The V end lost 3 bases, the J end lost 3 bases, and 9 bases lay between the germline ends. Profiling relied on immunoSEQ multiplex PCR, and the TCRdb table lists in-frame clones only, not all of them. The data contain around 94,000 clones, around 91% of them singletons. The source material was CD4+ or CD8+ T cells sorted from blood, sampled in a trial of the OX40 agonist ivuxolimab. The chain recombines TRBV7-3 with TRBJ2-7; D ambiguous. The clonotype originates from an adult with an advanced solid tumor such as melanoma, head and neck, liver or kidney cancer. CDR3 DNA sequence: TGTGCCAGCAGCTTGACTCGAGACTACGAGCAGTACTTC. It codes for CASSLTRDYEQYF.